This is a list of T cell receptor beta chains from one sample in a study of T cells after yellow fever vaccination. TCRdb re-analysed the 5' RACE reads in MiXCR, keeping a single row per CDR3 protein. The sample holds some 220,000 distinct CDR3 sequences, approximately 3.3% seen once. The sample was CD4+ T cells sorted from PBMCs, taken 10 days after the yellow fever booster vaccination. These receptors were collected from a young man who received the YFV17D yellow fever vaccine. Each CDR3 is given with its conserved first and last residue. A D gene is named only where the DNA matches it firmly. The size of a clone is reported for some rows only, either as once, few or many, or as a class for expanded clones.

d_gene,v_gene,abundance,j_gene,CDR3aa,CDR3nt
-,TRBV15,-,TRBJ2-6,CATSRDLGRAGANVLTF,TGTGCCACCAGCAGAGATCTCGGCAGGGCAGGGGCCAACGTCCTGACTTTC
-,TRBV7-2,many,TRBJ2-7,CASSPQTATYEQYF,TGTGCCAGCAGCCCCCAGACAGCGACCTACGAGCAGTACTTC
TRBD2,TRBV5-1,many,TRBJ2-1,CASSLGYTSGRTYNEQFF,TGCGCCAGCAGCTTGGGCTATACTAGCGGGAGGACCTACAATGAGCAGTTCTTC
-,TRBV3-1,few,TRBJ1-1,CASSPNSENAAFF,TGTGCCAGCAGCCCGAATTCAGAGAATGCTGCTTTCTTT
-,TRBV2,-,TRBJ1-5,CASRAGLSQPQHF,TGTGCCAGCAGGGCAGGGTTAAGTCAGCCCCAGCATTTT
TRBD1,TRBV6-4,many,TRBJ2-3,CASSEGPLGQGNTRYF,TGTGCCAGCAGTGAGGGCCCCCTGGGACAGGGAAATACGCGGTATTTT
-,TRBV24-1,-,TRBJ1-5,CATSDRINQPQHF,TGTGCCACCAGTGACAGGATTAATCAGCCCCAGCATTTT
-,TRBV6-5,many,TRBJ1-2,CASSSTGDRGYTF,TGTGCCAGCAGTTCCACCGGGGACCGCGGCTACACCTTC
-,TRBV5-1,many,TRBJ2-5,CASSDRLETQYF,TGCGCCAGCAGTGATAGGTTAGAGACCCAGTACTTC
TRBD1,TRBV30,-,TRBJ1-6,CAWSVPDREGSPLHF,TGTGCCTGGAGTGTACCGGACAGGGAAGGTTCACCCCTCCACTTT
-,TRBV9,few,TRBJ1-2,CASSATGSYGYTF,TGTGCCAGCAGCGCGACAGGATCCTATGGCTACACCTTC
-,TRBV2,many,TRBJ2-3,CASKARTAVADTQYF,TGTGCCAGCAAGGCAAGGACAGCGGTTGCAGATACGCAGTATTTT
-,TRBV7-8,many,TRBJ2-5,CASSLEGGNFPQETQYF,TGTGCCAGCAGCTTAGAAGGCGGCAATTTCCCCCAAGAGACCCAGTACTTC
-,TRBV5-6,-,TRBJ1-1,CASSLESLWALNTEAFF,TGTGCCAGCAGCTTGGAAAGCCTATGGGCTCTGAACACTGAAGCTTTCTTT
-,TRBV27,many,TRBJ2-1,CASSLSPVTQQQFF,TGTGCCAGCAGTTTATCGCCGGTTACACAGCAGCAGTTCTTC
-,TRBV4-1,few,TRBJ2-7,CASSQDSQSTYEQYF,TGCGCCAGCAGCCAAGATTCTCAGAGTACCTACGAGCAGTACTTC
TRBD2,TRBV12-3/TRBV12-4,many,TRBJ2-3,CASSAGLLDTQYF,TGTGCCTCCTCAGCGGGGCTATTAGATACGCAGTATTTT
-,TRBV7-8,many,TRBJ1-2,CASSFGQPSYGYTF,TGTGCCAGCAGCTTTGGGCAGCCGAGCTATGGCTACACCTTC
-,TRBV20-1,many,TRBJ1-1,CSVLGGTNTEAFF,TGCAGTGTATTGGGGGGCACGAACACTGAAGCTTTCTTT
TRBD2,TRBV14,many,TRBJ2-2,CASSPSRWGGRKNTGELFF,TGTGCCAGCAGCCCCTCTAGATGGGGAGGGCGGAAGAACACCGGGGAGCTGTTTTTT
-,TRBV6-6,many,TRBJ2-2,CASSDSYPGELFF,TGTGCCAGCAGCGACAGTTACCCCGGGGAGCTGTTTTTT
-,TRBV6-5,few,TRBJ2-7,CASSYPVDVRTYEQYF,TGTGCCAGCAGTTACCCTGTCGACGTTAGGACCTACGAGCAGTACTTC
-,TRBV5-6,-,TRBJ1-6,CASTNRGGNSPLHF,TGTGCCAGCACCAATAGGGGCGGGAATTCACCCCTCCACTTT
-,TRBV12-3/TRBV12-4,-,TRBJ2-1,CASSYGGGIYNEQFF,TGTGCCAGCAGTTACGGCGGGGGCATCTACAATGAGCAGTTCTTC
TRBD2,TRBV18,-,TRBJ2-3,CASSVGLGPDTQYF,TGTGCCAGCTCAGTGGGACTAGGTCCAGATACGCAGTATTTT
-,TRBV7-2,many,TRBJ1-5,CASSLGAGNSNQPQHF,TGTGCCAGCAGCTTAGGAGCAGGCAATAGCAATCAGCCCCAGCATTTT
-,TRBV9,-,TRBJ2-3,CASSAHLTRSTDTQYF,TGTGCCAGCAGCGCGCATCTGACCCGAAGCACAGATACGCAGTATTTT
TRBD1,TRBV6-6,-,TRBJ2-7,CASSRIGTGYEQYF,TGTGCCAGCAGCCGAATTGGGACAGGGTACGAGCAGTACTTC
-,TRBV29-1,many,TRBJ2-5,CSVGGGHLQETQYF,TGCAGCGTTGGAGGGGGGCACCTCCAAGAGACCCAGTACTTC
-,TRBV11-2,many,TRBJ2-2,CASSLVRRRPTGELFF,TGTGCCAGCAGCTTAGTCCGGCGGAGGCCCACCGGGGAGCTGTTTTTT
TRBD1,TRBV12-3/TRBV12-4,-,TRBJ1-5,CASSIDRGGQPQHF,TGTGCCAGCAGTATCGACAGGGGTGGGCAGCCCCAGCATTTT
-,TRBV18,many,TRBJ1-4,CASSPFDSATNEKLFF,TGTGCCAGCTCACCCTTCGACAGCGCAACTAATGAAAAACTGTTTTTT
-,TRBV20-1,few,TRBJ2-5,CSARALASVRGETQYF,TGCAGTGCTAGAGCCCTGGCTAGCGTAAGGGGGGAGACCCAGTACTTC
-,TRBV2,few,TRBJ2-1,CASSPLRNNEQFF,TGTGCCAGCAGTCCCTTAAGGAACAATGAGCAGTTCTTC
-,TRBV19,many,TRBJ1-1,CASSSQVLYTEAFF,TGTGCCAGTAGTAGTCAGGTCCTCTACACTGAAGCTTTCTTT
-,TRBV5-1,many,TRBJ1-2,CASRGMDGPNYGYTF,TGCGCCAGCAGAGGTATGGACGGACCTAACTATGGCTACACCTTC
-,TRBV27,many,TRBJ1-5,CASSPEGLGNQPQHF,TGTGCCAGCAGTCCAGAGGGGTTGGGGAATCAGCCCCAGCATTTT
TRBD2,TRBV10-1,-,TRBJ2-3,CASSEAGGDTQYF,TGCGCCAGCAGTGAGGCGGGAGGGGATACGCAGTATTTT
TRBD1,TRBV5-4,few,TRBJ1-1,CASSFGTGFATEAFF,TGTGCCAGCAGTTTCGGGACAGGTTTCGCCACTGAAGCTTTCTTT
TRBD2,TRBV9,few,TRBJ2-1,CASSVTSADEQFF,TGTGCCAGCAGCGTAACTAGCGCTGATGAGCAGTTCTTC
-,TRBV7-3,many,TRBJ2-3,CASSLTRERTDTQYF,TGTGCCAGCAGCTTAACTAGAGAGCGCACAGATACGCAGTATTTT
-,TRBV7-9,-,TRBJ1-1,CASSLTQMAFF,TGTGCCAGCAGCTTGACGCAGATGGCTTTCTTT
-,TRBV4-1,many,TRBJ2-2,CASSQVGGPVLLELFF,TGCGCCAGCAGCCAAGTCGGGGGACCGGTTTTGTTAGAGCTGTTTTTT
-,TRBV5-1,-,TRBJ2-7,CASSLAFKEGAGRYF,TGCGCCAGCAGCTTGGCATTTAAGGAGGGGGCTGGGCGGTACTTC